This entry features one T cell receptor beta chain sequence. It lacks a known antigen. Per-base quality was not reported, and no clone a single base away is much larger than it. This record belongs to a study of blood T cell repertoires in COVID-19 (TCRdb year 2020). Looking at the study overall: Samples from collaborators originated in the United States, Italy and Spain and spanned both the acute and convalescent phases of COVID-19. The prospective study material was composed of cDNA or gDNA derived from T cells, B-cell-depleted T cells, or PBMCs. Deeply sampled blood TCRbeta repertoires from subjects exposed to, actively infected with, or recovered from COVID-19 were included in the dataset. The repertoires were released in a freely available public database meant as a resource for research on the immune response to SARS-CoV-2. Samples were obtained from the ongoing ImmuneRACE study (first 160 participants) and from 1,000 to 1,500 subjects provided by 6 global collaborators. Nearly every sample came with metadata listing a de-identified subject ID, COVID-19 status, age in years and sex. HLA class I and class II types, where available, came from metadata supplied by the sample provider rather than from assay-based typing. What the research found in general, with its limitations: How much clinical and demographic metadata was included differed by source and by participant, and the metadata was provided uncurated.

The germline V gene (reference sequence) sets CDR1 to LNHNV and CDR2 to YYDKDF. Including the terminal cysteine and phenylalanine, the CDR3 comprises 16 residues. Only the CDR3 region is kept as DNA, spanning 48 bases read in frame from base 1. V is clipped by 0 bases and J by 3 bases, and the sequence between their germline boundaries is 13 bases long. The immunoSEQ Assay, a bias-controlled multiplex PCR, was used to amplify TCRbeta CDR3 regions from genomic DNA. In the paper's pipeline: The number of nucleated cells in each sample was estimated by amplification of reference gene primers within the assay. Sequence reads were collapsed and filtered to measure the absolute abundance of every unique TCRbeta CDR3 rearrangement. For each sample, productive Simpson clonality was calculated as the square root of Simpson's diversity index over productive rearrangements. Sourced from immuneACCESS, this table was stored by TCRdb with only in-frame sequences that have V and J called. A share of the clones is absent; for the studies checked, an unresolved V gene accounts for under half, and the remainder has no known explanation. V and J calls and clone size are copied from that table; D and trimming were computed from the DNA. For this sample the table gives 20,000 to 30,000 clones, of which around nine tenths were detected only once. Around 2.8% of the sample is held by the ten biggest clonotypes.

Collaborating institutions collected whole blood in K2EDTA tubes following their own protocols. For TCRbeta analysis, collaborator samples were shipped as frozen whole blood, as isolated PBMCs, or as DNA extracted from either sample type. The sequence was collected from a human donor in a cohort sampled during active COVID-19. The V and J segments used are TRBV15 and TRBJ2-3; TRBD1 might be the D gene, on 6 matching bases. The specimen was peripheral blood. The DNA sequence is TGTGCCACCAGCAGAGAACAGGGTAGTTGGACAGATACGCAGTATTTT. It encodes CATSREQGSWTDTQYF.